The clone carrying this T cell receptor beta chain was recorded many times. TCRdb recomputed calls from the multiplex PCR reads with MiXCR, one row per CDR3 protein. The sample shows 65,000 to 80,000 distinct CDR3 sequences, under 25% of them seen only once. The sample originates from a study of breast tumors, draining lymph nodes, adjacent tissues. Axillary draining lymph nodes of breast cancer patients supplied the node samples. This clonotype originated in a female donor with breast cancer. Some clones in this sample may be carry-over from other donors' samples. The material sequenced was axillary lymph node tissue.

In DNA form, the CDR3 reads TGTGCCAGCAGTTTTTTCGGGACTAGCAATGAGCAGTTCTTC. Protein sequence: CASSFFGTSNEQFF. The chain combines TRBV12-3 or TRBV12-4 with TRBJ2-1; 8 bases fit TRBD2. V dropped 3 bases and J dropped 6; count of bases not matched to a gene: 4. The CDR3 has 14 residues.